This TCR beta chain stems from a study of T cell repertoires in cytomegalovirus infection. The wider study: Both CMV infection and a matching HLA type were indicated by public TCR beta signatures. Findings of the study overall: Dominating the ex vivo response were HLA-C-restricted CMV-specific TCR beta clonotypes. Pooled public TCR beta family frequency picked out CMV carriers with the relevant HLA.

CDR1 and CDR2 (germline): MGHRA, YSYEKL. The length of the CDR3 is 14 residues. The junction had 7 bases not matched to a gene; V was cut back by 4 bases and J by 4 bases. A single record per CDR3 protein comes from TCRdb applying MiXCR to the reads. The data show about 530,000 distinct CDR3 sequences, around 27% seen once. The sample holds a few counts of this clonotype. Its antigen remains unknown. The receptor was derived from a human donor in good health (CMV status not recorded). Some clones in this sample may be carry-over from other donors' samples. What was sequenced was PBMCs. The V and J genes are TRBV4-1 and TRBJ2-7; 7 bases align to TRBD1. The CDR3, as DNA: TGCGCCAGCAGCCCGACAGGGAAGGCGTACGAGCAGTACTTC. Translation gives CASSPTGKAYEQYF.